The present entry profiles one T cell receptor beta chain with its context. Antigen unknown. This sample is drawn from a study of T cell responses to AZD1222 COVID-19 vaccine. General observations from the study: Of the AZD1222 recipients, only 5 to 7 were seropositive at baseline. Every sample of the repertoires postdated the peak T cell response.

CDR3 size: 16 residues. The V and J ends lost 0 bases and 3 bases respectively, with 13 bases between them. The germline V gene encodes CDR1 SGHRS and CDR2 YFSETQ. Assay used: immunoSEQ multiplex PCR; TCRdb lists only in-frame clones, some missing. The sample has 70,000 to 95,000 clones, 70% to 90% seen once. This sequence joins TRBV5-1 and TRBJ1-5; D is perhaps TRBD1 (5 bases). The source material was peripheral blood, sampled 28 days after the second AZD1222 dose. This receptor was identified in an adult who received the AZD1222 COVID-19 vaccine. The CDR3 reads CASSLGGDGSNQPQHF. The DNA for the CDR3 is TGCGCCAGCAGCTTGGGAGGGGACGGCTCCAATCAGCCCCAGCATTTT.